The entry below describes one TCR beta chain. What it binds is unknown. Naive CD4+ T cells were purified with Tregs depleted by CD25. Trimming at V came to 5 bases and at J to 2 bases, leaving 5 bases not matched to a gene. The CDR3 consists of 14 residues. Adaptor-ligated barcode primers were used to amplify TRBV12-4/TRBJ1-2 clonotypes. TCRdb re-called the multiplex PCR reads with MiXCR, one entry per CDR3 protein. Of over a thousand distinct CDR3 sequences in the sample, roughly 25% were seen once. Findings of the study overall: In terms of TCR gene usage, tumor memory CD4+ T cells clustered together with blood and lymph node memory CD4+ cells, as well as with lymph node naive CD4+ cells. Naive CD4+ cells shared around an eighth of tumor Treg sequences.

The genes are TRBV12-3 or TRBV12-4 and TRBJ1-2, with 7 bases fitting TRBD1. The sequenced material came from naive CD4+ T cells sorted from blood. The sample's subset: naive CD4+ T cells, CD4+CD45RA+CD25-. This sequence was found in a female donor with breast cancer. The CDR3 bases are TGTGCCAGCAGTCGACAGGGTAGGAACTATGGCTACACCTTC. Its protein product is CASSRQGRNYGYTF.